The rows below give T cell receptor beta chains drawn from one sample of a study of T cell responses to AZD1222 COVID-19 vaccine. TCRdb's copy holds only in-frame clones and misses some; the assay was immunoSEQ multiplex PCR. The sample shows 90,000 to 140,000 clones, roughly 91% of them seen only once. Sequencing was performed on peripheral blood, taken on day 0 of AZD1222 vaccination. The receptors shown here come from an adult in good health. CDR3s include the opening cysteine and the closing phenylalanine or tryptophan. Fields, in order: clone size, J gene, V gene, D gene, CDR3 protein, CDR3 DNA. D genes are given only for firm matches. Some rows mark clone size as missing; the rest say once, few, many or name a class of expanded clone.

. TRBJ1-2 TRBV11-2 . CASSLVRGGGYTF TGTGCCAGCAGCTTAGTCAGGGGTGGGGGCTACACCTTC
. TRBJ2-3 TRBV10-3 TRBD2 CAISGGTSGRNPTDTQYF TGTGCCATCAGTGGGGGGACTAGCGGGAGGAATCCCACAGATACGCAGTATTTT
. TRBJ1-2 TRBV15 . CATSREGSGYGYTF TGTGCCACCAGCAGAGAGGGCTCTGGCTATGGCTACACCTTC
. TRBJ2-1 TRBV18 . CASSPGSRQYYNEQFF TGTGCCAGCTCACCTGGTTCGAGGCAATACTACAATGAGCAGTTCTTC
. TRBJ2-3 TRBV4-3 . CASSPQGGGRADTQYF TGCGCCAGCAGCCCCCAAGGGGGAGGGAGGGCAGATACGCAGTATTTT
few TRBJ2-1 TRBV7-6 . CASSLGGASYNEQFF TGTGCCAGCAGCTTAGGGGGAGCTTCCTACAATGAGCAGTTCTTC
. TRBJ2-1 TRBV20-1 . CSAQRDEQFF TGCAGTGCCCAGCGAGATGAGCAGTTCTTC
. TRBJ2-7 TRBV2 TRBD2 CASGGGVAGVGWRYEQYF TGTGCCAGCGGGGGGGGAGTAGCGGGAGTCGGTTGGCGCTACGAGCAGTACTTC
. TRBJ1-1 TRBV10-3 . CAISEGLEGPEAFF TGTGCCATCAGTGAGGGGCTAGAGGGGCCTGAAGCTTTCTTT
once TRBJ2-7 TRBV27 . CASSFLGGGTHEQYF TGTGCCAGCAGTTTCCTCGGGGGCGGGACCCACGAGCAGTACTTC
. TRBJ1-1 TRBV28 TRBD1 CASSRAGTANTEAFF TGTGCCAGCAGTCGTGCCGGGACAGCGAACACTGAAGCTTTCTTT
. TRBJ2-1 TRBV7-8 . CASSLDHEQFF TGTGCCAGCAGCTTAGACCATGAGCAGTTCTTC
. TRBJ2-3 TRBV15 TRBD2 CATSLVPGLAGGPGDTQYF TGTGCCACCAGCCTCGTCCCGGGACTAGCGGGAGGGCCGGGAGATACGCAGTATTTT
. TRBJ1-6 TRBV27 TRBD1 CASSIQGVGPNSPLHF TGTGCCAGCAGTATCCAGGGGGTAGGGCCAAATTCACCCCTCCACTTT
. TRBJ2-1 TRBV2 . CASAGTRGYNEQFF TGTGCCAGTGCCGGGACCAGGGGCTACAATGAGCAGTTCTTC
. TRBJ2-7 TRBV27 TRBD2 CASSGGSSYEQYF TGTGCCAGCAGCGGCGGGAGTTCCTACGAGCAGTACTTC
few TRBJ2-7 TRBV6-1 . CASSEWQSPYEQYF TGTGCCAGCAGTGAATGGCAGAGTCCCTACGAGCAGTACTTC
. TRBJ2-1 TRBV5-1 TRBD2 CASSRLAGTNNEQFF TGCGCCAGCAGCCGACTAGCGGGGACAAACAATGAGCAGTTCTTC
. TRBJ2-7 TRBV11-2 . CASSRTGLNYEQYF TGTGCCAGCAGTCGTACGGGACTCAACTACGAGCAGTACTTC
. TRBJ2-7 TRBV7-9 TRBD2 CASRQNGTSGFYEQYF TGTGCCAGCAGACAAAATGGGACTAGCGGATTCTACGAGCAGTACTTC
. TRBJ2-7 TRBV28 . CASSFDLRSYEQYF TGTGCCAGCAGTTTCGACCTACGCTCCTACGAGCAGTACTTC
. TRBJ2-7 TRBV2 . CASIERAGEQYF TGTGCCAGCATCGAGAGGGCCGGAGAGCAGTACTTC
once TRBJ2-5 TRBV3-1/TRBV3-2 TRBD1 CASSKGGTGPQETQYF TGTGCCAGCAGCAAGGGGGGGACAGGGCCCCAAGAGACCCAGTACTTC
. TRBJ2-1 TRBV19 . CASKGFGEASEQFF TGTGCCAGTAAAGGGTTTGGTGAGGCATCTGAGCAGTTCTTC
. TRBJ2-1 TRBV28 . CASSPSLGEQFF TGTGCCAGCAGCCCCTCGCTGGGTGAGCAGTTCTTC
. TRBJ2-7 TRBV11-2 . CASSLDGTALNEQYF TGTGCCAGCAGCTTAGACGGGACCGCGTTGAACGAGCAGTACTTC
few TRBJ2-5 TRBV3-1/TRBV3-2 TRBD1 CATATRIGGGETQYF TGTGCCACCGCCACCCGGATAGGGGGCGGAGAGACCCAGTACTTC
. TRBJ2-3 TRBV2 TRBD2 CASSELAGSTDTQYF TGTGCCAGCAGTGAGTTAGCGGGCTCCACAGATACGCAGTATTTT
. TRBJ1-6 TRBV7-8 . CASSLDRDSPLHF TGTGCCAGCAGCTTAGATCGGGATTCACCCCTCCACTTT
. TRBJ1-5 TRBV6-1 TRBD1 CASSEGDRDQPQHF TGTGCCAGCAGTGAGGGGGACAGGGATCAGCCCCAGCATTTT
once TRBJ2-1 TRBV28 . CASSQPGHEQFF TGTGCCAGCAGTCAGCCAGGGCACGAGCAGTTCTTC
few TRBJ2-1 TRBV27 . CASSPVGAYNEQFF TGTGCCAGCAGTCCAGTGGGCGCCTACAATGAGCAGTTCTTC
once TRBJ1-5 TRBV7-8 TRBD1 CASSLGRSDRVHQPQHF TGTGCCAGCAGCTTAGGTCGTTCGGACAGGGTACATCAGCCCCAGCATTTT
. TRBJ2-7 TRBV6-5 TRBD1 CASTAGTAHSYEQYF TGTGCCAGCACCGCCGGGACAGCACACTCCTACGAGCAGTACTTC
. TRBJ2-7 TRBV11-2 TRBD2 CASSLDLYSGSWRYEQYF TGTGCCAGCAGCTTAGACCTATATAGCGGGAGTTGGCGCTACGAGCAGTACTTC
. TRBJ2-3 TRBV3-1/TRBV3-2 TRBD2 CASSQFTLAASTDTQYF TGTGCCAGCAGCCAATTCACACTAGCGGCTAGCACAGATACGCAGTATTTT
. TRBJ2-5 TRBV18 . CASSPKETQYF TGTGCCAGCTCACCGAAGGAGACCCAGTACTTC
. TRBJ2-1 TRBV13 TRBD2 CASSPPASGISYNEQFF TGTGCCAGCAGCCCCCCAGCTAGCGGGATCTCCTACAATGAGCAGTTCTTC
. TRBJ2-1 TRBV5-4 . CASSSQGPVGQFF TGTGCCAGCAGCTCCCAAGGCCCGGTTGGGCAGTTCTTC
. TRBJ2-1 TRBV6-5 . CASSYVGGEQFF TGTGCCAGCAGTTACGTGGGAGGCGAGCAGTTCTTC
. TRBJ1-1 TRBV6-2/TRBV6-3 TRBD1 CASSYEVGQLNTEAFF TGTGCCAGCAGTTACGAAGTGGGACAGCTGAACACTGAAGCTTTCTTT
. TRBJ1-1 TRBV15 TRBD1 CATSLGQGGTEAFF TGTGCCACCAGCCTCGGACAGGGAGGTACTGAAGCTTTCTTT
. TRBJ1-6 TRBV6-5 . CASGRGYNSPLHF TGTGCCTCCGGACGGGGATATAATTCACCCCTCCACTTT
. TRBJ2-7 TRBV29-1 . CSVRKPGSYEQYF TGCAGCGTCCGAAAACCTGGCTCCTACGAGCAGTACTTC
. TRBJ2-7 TRBV29-1 . CSVAGTPSYEQYF TGCAGCGTTGCCGGGACCCCATCTTACGAGCAGTACTTC
. TRBJ2-7 TRBV7-7 TRBD2 CASSIGTSGELGYEQYF TGTGCCAGCAGCATCGGGACTAGCGGGGAATTGGGCTACGAGCAGTACTTC
. TRBJ2-2 TRBV19 TRBD1 CASSLYGTDTGELFF TGTGCCAGTAGTCTTTACGGGACAGACACCGGGGAGCTGTTTTTT
. TRBJ2-1 TRBV19 TRBD2 CASSIVAAGNNEQFF TGTGCCAGTAGTATAGTGGCAGCGGGGAACAATGAGCAGTTCTTC
. TRBJ1-4 TRBV11-2 . CASSVGGGKLFF TGTGCCAGCAGCGTCGGGGGCGGAAAACTGTTTTTT
. TRBJ2-1 TRBV6-5 TRBD2 CASRLAGGYNEQFF TGTGCCAGCCGTCTAGCGGGAGGCTACAATGAGCAGTTCTTC
. TRBJ2-1 TRBV28 TRBD1 CASSWDSYNEQFF TGTGCCAGCAGTTGGGACAGTTACAATGAGCAGTTCTTC
. TRBJ2-2 TRBV5-4 TRBD1 CASSLGQGFGELFF TGTGCCAGCAGCTTGGGACAGGGGTTCGGGGAGCTGTTTTTT
. TRBJ1-1 TRBV6-6 . CASREGDTEAFF TGTGCCAGCAGAGAAGGGGACACTGAAGCTTTCTTT
. TRBJ2-3 TRBV19 . CASSIGSGSDTQYF TGTGCCAGTAGTATAGGGTCAGGGTCAGATACGCAGTATTTT
. TRBJ1-5 TRBV24-1 . CATSDGEGILAQHF TGTGCCACCAGTGATGGCGAGGGCATACTGGCCCAGCATTTT
. TRBJ1-2 TRBV28 . CVGGSNYGYTF TGTGTCGGGGGGTCCAACTATGGCTACACCTTC
once TRBJ2-5 TRBV5-1 . CASSPDPRGETQYF TGCGCCAGCAGCCCTGACCCGAGGGGAGAGACCCAGTACTTC
. TRBJ2-1 TRBV27 . CASSFLSYNEQFF TGTGCCAGCAGTTTCCTCTCCTACAATGAGCAGTTCTTC